This T cell receptor (beta chain) is from a study of T cell responses to AZD1222 COVID-19 vaccine. Across the study: Analyses pooled second doses at about 4 or about 12 weeks.

The CDR3 is made up of 17 amino acids. V was pared by 6 bases and J by 4 bases, with 12 bases of the junction left unmatched. Germline lookup yields CDR1 LGHDT and CDR2 YNNKEL (reference sequence). The repertoire was sequenced with immunoSEQ multiplex PCR; TCRdb's copy has only in-frame clones and lacks some. The profile shows about 170,000 clones, roughly 92% of them singletons. This receptor was obtained from an adult in good health. The sample in question was peripheral blood, obtained on day 0 of AZD1222 vaccination. The rearrangement links TRBV3-1 (or the pseudogene TRBV3-2) to TRBJ2-5; TRBD1 matches at 12 bases. The DNA of the CDR3 is TGTGCCAGCAGGCTTATCCGCCGGGACAGGGGGCGAGAGACCCAGTACTTC. This translates into CASRLIRRDRGRETQYF.